A single TCR beta chain is shown here with its context. The target antigen is unknown. There are 14 residues in the CDR3. From germline, CDR1 is KGHDR and CDR2 SFDVKD. V lost 2 bases, J lost 4 bases, and 10 bases lay in between. The immunoSEQ assay was version 4, run in survey mode. Measured with immunoSEQ multiplex PCR; TCRdb has only the in-frame clones, and not every one. The sample carries under 20,000 clones, 55% to 65% recorded once. The stimulus was an HIV-1 Gag 15-mer peptide pool, 0.9 to 1 ug/peptide/mL. CD4+ T cells upregulating both CD40 ligand and CD69 were sorted as responding cells. Before stimulation, PBMCs underwent CD8+ T cell depletion. This specimen comes from a study of persistence of HIV-infected CD4 T cells. Findings and limits, study-wide: Degenerate expanded CDR3beta sequences were enriched among CMV- and Gag-responding cells.

This receptor was taken from an adult woman with HIV who was CMV-seropositive. Sequenced material: CD4+ T cells sorted from PBMCs after approximately 19-hour stimulation, taken from a patient who received antiretroviral therapy. The gene calls are TRBV24-1 and TRBJ1-2; maybe TRBD1 (5 bases). CDR3 in DNA: TGTGCCACCAGTGATTCGGCCAGGGTCTATGGCTACACCTTC. It yields the protein CATSDSARVYGYTF.